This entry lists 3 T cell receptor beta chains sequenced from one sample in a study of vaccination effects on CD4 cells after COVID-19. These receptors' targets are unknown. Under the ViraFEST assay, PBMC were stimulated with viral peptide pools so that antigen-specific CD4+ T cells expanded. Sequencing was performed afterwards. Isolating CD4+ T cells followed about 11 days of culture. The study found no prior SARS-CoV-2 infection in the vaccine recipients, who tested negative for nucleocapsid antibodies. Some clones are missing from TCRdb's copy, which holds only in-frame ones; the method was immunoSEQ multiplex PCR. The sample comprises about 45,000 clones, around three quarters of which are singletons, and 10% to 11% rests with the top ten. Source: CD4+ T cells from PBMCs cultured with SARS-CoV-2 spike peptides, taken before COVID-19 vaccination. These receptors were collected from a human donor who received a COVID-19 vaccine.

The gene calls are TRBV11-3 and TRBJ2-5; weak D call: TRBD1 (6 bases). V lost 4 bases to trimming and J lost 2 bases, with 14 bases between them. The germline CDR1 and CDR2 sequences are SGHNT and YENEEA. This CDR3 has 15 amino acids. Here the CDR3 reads CASSSSNRVQETQYF. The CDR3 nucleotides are TGTGCCAGCAGCTCCTCCAACAGGGTTCAAGAGACCCAGTACTTC.

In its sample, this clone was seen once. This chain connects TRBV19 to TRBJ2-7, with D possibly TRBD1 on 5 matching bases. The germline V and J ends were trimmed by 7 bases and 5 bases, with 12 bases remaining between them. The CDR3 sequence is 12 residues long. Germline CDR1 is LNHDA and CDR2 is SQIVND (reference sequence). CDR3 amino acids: CASNTGTHEQYV. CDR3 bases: TGTGCCAGTAATACAGGTACGCACGAGCAGTACGTC.

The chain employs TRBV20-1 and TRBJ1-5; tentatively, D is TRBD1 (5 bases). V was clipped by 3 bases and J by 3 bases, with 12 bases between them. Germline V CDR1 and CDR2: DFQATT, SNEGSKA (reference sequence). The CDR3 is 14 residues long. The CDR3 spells CSASGAVINQPQHF. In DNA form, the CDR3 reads TGCAGTGCTAGTGGGGCCGTTATCAATCAGCCCCAGCATTTT.